The 32 T cell receptor beta chains below were found in one sample sequenced in a study of T cell repertoires in cytomegalovirus infection. In TCRdb, the reads were re-called with MiXCR into one record per CDR3 protein. The data show 150,000 to 200,000 distinct CDR3 sequences, 15% to 20% seen once. What was sequenced was CD8+ T cells from PBMCs. Receptors were obtained from a human donor in good health (CMV status not recorded). Some clones in this sample may be carry-over from other donors' samples.

The sample holds a few counts of this clonotype. The chain links TRBV6-5 to TRBJ2-7; 8 bases agree with TRBD1. CDR3 length equals 14 residues. Germline CDR1 is MNHEY and CDR2 is SVGAGI. The junction had 9 bases not matched to a gene; V was cut back by 6 bases and J by 5 bases. The CDR3 bases are TGTGCCAGCAGACTGGGACAGGTGGTACACGAGCAGTACTTC. Translating it yields CASRLGQVVHEQYF.

This clonotype has a count of ten or more. CDR3 in amino acids: CASSLRTELYEQYF. The CDR3 bases are TGTGCCAGCAGCTTAAGGACAGAACTCTACGAGCAGTACTTC. The rearrangement links TRBV7-2 to TRBJ2-7; D possibly corresponds to TRBD1 (6 bases). Germline lookup yields CDR1 SGHTA and CDR2 FQGNSA. Trimming cost V 2 bases and J 3 bases, with 11 bases left between them. The CDR3 runs to 14 residues.

This clonotype was picked up a small number of times. The chain links TRBV7-6 to TRBJ2-6, with TRBD2 as a possible D gene (7 bases). The germline CDR1 and CDR2 sequences are SGHVS and FNYEAQ. This CDR3 contains 17 residues. Trimming removed 4 bases at V and 4 bases at J, with 17 bases between. This chain's CDR3 is CASSSDRGGNGANVLTF. Written as DNA, the CDR3 is TGTGCCAGCAGCTCAGATAGGGGGGGGAACGGGGCCAACGTCCTGACTTTC.

This CDR3 reads CSAPTGPSYEQYF. DNA for the CDR3: TGCAGTGCCCCTACGGGACCCTCCTACGAGCAGTACTTC. The chain joins TRBV20-1 to TRBJ2-7, with D perhaps given as TRBD1 or TRBD2 (5 bases each). Per the germline V gene, CDR1 is DFQATT and CDR2 is SNEGSKA (reference sequence). There are 13 residues in the CDR3. V dropped 6 bases and J dropped 0 bases, with 12 bases sitting between them.

This clonotype has only a few counts. The V gene is TRBV27, the J gene TRBJ2-1; 9 bases line up with TRBD2. Germline V lookup: CDR1 MNHEY, CDR2 SMNVEV (reference sequence). V lost 9 bases and J lost 5; bases outside the gene matches: 11. The CDR3 length is 15 residues. The CDR3 DNA follows: TGTGCCAGTAAACTCACTAGCGGGCGACACAATGAGCAGTTCTTC. Translating gives CASKLTSGRHNEQFF.

This clonotype was detected only a few times. This chain connects TRBV28 to TRBJ2-5, with a possible D match to TRBD1 (6 bases). This CDR3 is 14 amino acids long. Looked up from germline, CDR1 is MDHEN and CDR2 is SYDVKM. V lost 5 bases to trimming and J lost 0 bases, with 10 bases between them. The CDR3 nucleotides are TGTGCCAGCAGTCCAACAGGGTACCAAGAGACCCAGTACTTC. This sequence encodes CASSPTGYQETQYF.

The chain uses TRBV6-2 or TRBV6-3 and TRBJ2-7; 7 bases match TRBD1. Looked up from germline, CDR1 is MNHEY and CDR2 is SVGEGT. The length of the CDR3 is 15 residues. The junction had 5 bases not matched to a gene; V was cut back by 2 bases and J by 1 base. The DNA for the CDR3 is TGTGCCAGCAGTTACGACCGGGACAGTTCCTACGAGCAGTACTTC. It is translated as CASSYDRDSSYEQYF.

This clonotype was observed a few times. The chain has TRBV12-3 or TRBV12-4 and TRBJ2-7; D remains unclear. CDR3 size: 14 residues. Trimming stripped 2 bases from V and 3 bases from J, with 11 bases between. The CDR3 is CASSLKGRNYEQYF. The CDR3, as DNA: TGTGCCAGCAGTTTAAAGGGCAGAAACTACGAGCAGTACTTC.

The chain links TRBV20-1 to TRBJ1-1; TRBD1 agrees at 10 bases. CDR3 length: 14 residues. From germline, CDR1 is DFQATT and CDR2 SNEGSKA (reference sequence). V lost 5 bases, J lost 5 bases, and 8 bases stayed unmatched. CDR3 loop: CSARGDRGETEAFF. The CDR3 DNA reads TGCAGTGCTCGGGGGGACAGGGGTGAGACTGAAGCTTTCTTT.

This clonotype was recorded at least ten times. The V and J genes are TRBV7-9 and TRBJ1-2; D is unclear. This CDR3 spans 15 amino acids. The germline CDR1 and CDR2 sequences are SEHNR and FQNEAQ (reference sequence). With 2 bases removed from V and 0 bases from J, the gap between germline ends came to 10 bases. Written as DNA, the CDR3 is TGTGCCAGCAGCTTAAAGGGCAGAGCTAACTATGGCTACACCTTC. This sequence encodes CASSLKGRANYGYTF.

This clonotype turned up a few times. The CDR3 reads CASSSSDGYNEQFF. Here the CDR3 DNA reads TGTGCCAGCAGTTCTTCCGACGGCTACAATGAGCAGTTCTTC. The chain couples TRBV27 to TRBJ2-1; D is unresolved. The V gene's germline CDR1 is MNHEY and CDR2 SMNVEV (reference sequence). V lost 4 bases and J lost 3, with 10 bases in between. The CDR3 runs 14 residues.

This clonotype was found a few times. V gene TRBV7-3 combines with J gene TRBJ2-6; D gene uncertain. This CDR3 is built from 14 residues. The ends were cut back, 5 bases at V and 2 bases at J, with 7 bases in the middle. Germline CDR1 and CDR2: SGHTA and FQGTGA. CDR3 DNA sequence: TGTGCCAGCAGCCCTTGGACTGGGGCCAACGTCCTGACTTTC. This encodes CASSPWTGANVLTF.

This rearrangement joins TRBV28 to TRBJ2-7, with D unresolved. The CDR3 extends over 14 amino acids. The V gene lost 5 bases and the J gene lost 3 bases, with 14 bases spanning the gap. The germline gives CDR1 MDHEN, CDR2 SYDVKM. The CDR3 region has the DNA TGTGCCAGCAGTACCGGTGAAGCCCACTACGAGCAGTACTTC. Protein: CASSTGEAHYEQYF.

V usage is TRBV28 and J usage is TRBJ2-7; 7 bases are a match to TRBD1. The CDR3 consists of 15 residues. Germline V gene sequence: CDR1 MDHEN, CDR2 SYDVKM. With V trimmed by 6 bases and J by 2 bases, 10 bases remained unmatched. The CDR3 loop is CASSRGQSNPYEQYF. Written as DNA, the CDR3 is TGTGCCAGCAGCCGGGGACAGAGCAATCCCTACGAGCAGTACTTC.

The chain carries TRBV4-3 and TRBJ2-1, with 14 bases aligning to TRBD2. The junction had 8 bases not matched to a gene; V was cut back by 0 bases and J by 7 bases. This CDR3 comprises 18 residues. The germline V gene has CDR1 LGHNA and CDR2 YSLEER. CDR3 nucleotide sequence: TGCGCCAGCAGCCAAGATGAGGGACTAGCGGGGGAGGGAAATGAGCAGTTCTTC. Translation gives CASSQDEGLAGEGNEQFF.

The chain carries TRBV28 and TRBJ2-7, with unresolved D. The V and J ends lost 6 bases and 2 bases respectively, with 5 bases between them. Germline CDR1 and CDR2: MDHEN and SYDVKM. This CDR3 comprises 11 residues. CDR3 DNA: TGTGCCAGCAGCGTGGCCTACGAGCAGTACTTC. The encoded protein is CASSVAYEQYF.

The chain couples TRBV5-1 to TRBJ1-1; tentative D call: TRBD1 (6 bases). V gave up 2 bases and J gave up 3 bases, with 14 bases separating them. The germline gives CDR1 SGHRS, CDR2 YFSETQ. The CDR3 contains 15 residues. The CDR3 region is CASSFAGTPYTEAFF. The CDR3 region has the DNA TGCGCCAGCAGCTTCGCCGGGACACCCTACACTGAAGCTTTCTTT.

This clonotype was observed a few times. CDR3 residues: CASSLLITGRDPTNTGELFF. For the CDR3, the DNA is TGTGCCAGCAGCTTACTTATCACAGGGAGGGACCCTACGAACACCGGGGAGCTGTTTTTT. The chain joins TRBV11-2 to TRBJ2-2, with D possibly TRBD2 on 7 matching bases. The CDR3 sequence is 20 residues long. The V and J ends lost 2 bases and 0 bases respectively, with 22 bases between them. Germline CDR1 is SGHAT and CDR2 is FQNNGV.

The CDR3 nucleotides are TGTGCCAGCAGCAACCAGGGGGCCGAGCAGTACTTC. This encodes CASSNQGAEQYF. V and J are TRBV7-9 and TRBJ2-7; 8 bases match TRBD1. This CDR3 contains 12 residues. Germline V gene sequence: CDR1 SEHNR, CDR2 FQNEAQ (reference sequence). The ends lost 5 bases at V and 6 bases at J; junction bases unmatched: 3.

The V call is TRBV28, the J call TRBJ2-3; 11 positions match TRBD2. V was clipped by 6 bases and J by 5 bases; unmatched bases: 7. The CDR3 is 15 amino acids. Germline CDR1 reads MDHEN; CDR2 reads SYDVKM. CDR3 residues: CASSISGRAEDTQYF. The DNA of the CDR3 is TGTGCCAGCAGCATTAGCGGGAGGGCTGAAGATACGCAGTATTTT.

Concerning this clonotype itself: At one boundary the junction diverges from the germline segment, which might be a read error. The V and J genes are TRBV7-9 and TRBJ2-5; the D gene is possibly TRBD2 (7 bases). Germline CDR1 is SEHNR and CDR2 is FQNEAQ (reference sequence). CDR3 length: 15 residues. The CDR3 region has the DNA TGTGCCAGCACCTTAAGGGGGGGGATCCAAGAGACCCAGTACTTC. It yields the protein CASTLRGGIQETQYF.

Note on this clonotype: One end of the junction does not line up with germline, which may come from a read error. V gene TRBV10-3 combines with J gene TRBJ1-5; D may be TRBD1 (5 bases). This CDR3 is 13 amino acids long. Germline V lookup: CDR1 ENHRY, CDR2 SYGVKD. CDR3 bases: TGTGCCAGGCCCAGGGAAAGCGATCAGCCCCGGCATTTT. Protein: CARPRESDQPRHF.

The CDR3 DNA follows: TGTGCCATCAGTGAGTTCTCTTCGATAGGACCCACGAACACCGGGGAGCTGTTTTTT. Amino acid sequence: CAISEFSSIGPTNTGELFF. The chain has TRBV10-3 and TRBJ2-2; D gene unclear. CDR1 is ENHRY and CDR2 is SYGVKD in the germline V gene. The CDR3 has 19 amino acids. Trimming took 1 base from V and 0 from J, leaving 18 bases between them.

This clonotype was counted ten times or more. This rearrangement joins TRBV28 to TRBJ1-2; D is unclear. Germline values: CDR1 MDHEN, CDR2 SYDVKM. The CDR3 is 13 residues long. V was pared by 4 bases and J by 0 bases, with 6 bases between. Here the CDR3 DNA reads TGTGCCAGCAGTTCCCAGACTAACTATGGCTACACCTTC. It is translated as CASSSQTNYGYTF.

This clonotype was detected a few times. V is TRBV7-9 and J is TRBJ2-7; tentative D call: TRBD2 (6 bases). CDR3 size: 14 residues. Trimming shortened V by 5 bases and J by 2 bases, and 13 bases separated the two germline ends. Germline V lookup: CDR1 SEHNR, CDR2 FQNEAQ (reference sequence). CDR3: CASSGSGAPYEQYF. Here the CDR3 DNA reads TGTGCCAGCAGCGGGTCGGGAGCCCCCTACGAGCAGTACTTC. The whole variable domain, remainder taken from reference TRBV7-9 and TRBJ2-7, is DTGVSQNPRHKITKRGQNVTFRCDPISEHNRLYWYRQTLGQGPEFLTYFQNEAQLEKSRLLSDRFSAERPKGSFSTLEIQRTEQGDSAMYLCASSGSGAPYEQYFGPGTRLTVT.

This clonotype was seen a few times. The chain links TRBV7-2 to TRBJ2-3; 7 bases map to TRBD2. V trimming: 6 bases; J trimming: 13 bases; junction bases outside the gene matches: 10. The CDR3 consists of 12 residues. Looked up from germline, CDR1 is SGHTA and CDR2 is FQGNSA. The CDR3 spells CASRLDSGREYF. CDR3 sequence (DNA): TGTGCCAGCAGGCTCGACTCGGGGAGGGAGTATTTT.

The rearrangement links TRBV20-1 to TRBJ2-5; 12 bases are shared with TRBD2. Per germline, CDR1 DFQATT and CDR2 SNEGSKA (reference sequence). The V gene end was trimmed by 5 bases and the J gene end by 5 bases; junction bases not matched to a gene: 3. This CDR3 spans 13 amino acids. CDR3: CSASGLAGETQYF. In DNA, the CDR3 is TGCAGTGCTTCCGGACTAGCGGGGGAGACCCAGTACTTC.

The chain is built from TRBV15 and TRBJ1-1, with D possibly matching TRBD1 (5 bases). The CDR3 loop spans 15 amino acids. CDR1 is LNHNV and CDR2 is YYDKDF in the germline V gene (reference sequence). The V end lost 0 bases, the J end lost 4 bases, and 12 bases lay between the germline ends. CDR3 in DNA: TGTGCCACCAGCAGAGACGGGGGGGGAAGCACTGAAGCTTTCTTT. This gives the protein CATSRDGGGSTEAFF.

V usage is TRBV4-3 and J usage is TRBJ1-2; 9 nucleotides line up with TRBD1. CDR1 is LGHNA, CDR2 YSLEER, per germline. This CDR3 has 13 amino acids. V lost 4 bases to trimming and J lost 8 bases; unmatched junction nucleotides: 5. CDR3 loop: CASSLRDRDGYTF. CDR3 coding DNA: TGCGCCAGCAGCCTCCGGGACAGGGACGGCTACACCTTC.

There are a few counts of this clonotype. The chain carries TRBV7-6 and TRBJ1-2; D gene ambiguous. Germline V gene data show CDR1 as SGHVS and CDR2 as FNYEAQ. V lost 1 base and J lost 8, with 8 bases in between. The CDR3 extends over 12 amino acids. CDR3 region: CASSLDPAGYTF. CDR3 DNA sequence: TGTGCCAGCAGCTTAGACCCGGCGGGCTACACCTTC. The full variable domain, completed using reference TRBV7-6 and TRBJ1-2, is GAGVSQSPRYKVTKRGQDVALRCDPISGHVSLYWYRQALGQGPEFLTYFNYEAQQDKSGLPNDRFSAERPEGSISTLTIQRTEQRDSAMYRCASSLDPAGYTFGSGTRLTVV.

In this sample, this clonotype turned up a few times. This chain joins TRBV6-4 and TRBJ2-1, with 7 bases identical to TRBD2. Germline CDR1 reads MRHNA; CDR2 reads SNTAGT. Trimming cost V 3 bases and J 3 bases; bases outside gene matches: 5. This CDR3 contains 15 residues. The DNA of the CDR3 is TGTGCCAGCAGTGAGTCGGGGGGTAACTACAATGAGCAGTTCTTC. It translates to CASSESGGNYNEQFF.

The chain is built from TRBV29-1 and TRBJ2-1; 7 nucleotides align to TRBD2. Trimming removed 3 bases from V and 9 bases from J; junction bases left unmatched: 2. Germline CDR1 SQVTM, CDR2 ANQGSEA. The CDR3 consists of 11 residues. CDR3 protein: CSVESGGEQFF. The DNA of the CDR3 is TGCAGCGTTGAGTCGGGAGGTGAGCAGTTCTTC.